This entry lists 18 T cell receptor beta chains sequenced from one sample in a study of CD8+CD57+ T cells in acquired aplastic anemia. Genomic DNA acted as the template from which TCR beta VDJ combination and CDR3 sequence profiling were carried out. TCRdb redid the calling of the reads with MiXCR, one entry per CDR3 protein. The table includes 400,000 to 450,000 distinct CDR3 sequences, 55% to 75% detected once. Sequences were obtained from sorted CD4+, CD8+, or CD8+CD57+ T cells (not recorded which) from PBMCs. The receptors originated from a human donor in good health, serving as a control.

The sample holds a few counts of this clonotype. The rearrangement uses TRBV24-1 and TRBJ2-7, with no clear D. The V and J ends lost 8 bases and 4 bases respectively, with 23 bases between them. This CDR3 is 16 amino acids long. Germline V gives CDR1 KGHDR, CDR2 SFDVKD. This chain's CDR3 is CATKFLIRDTNYEQYF. The DNA of the CDR3 is TGTGCCACCAAATTTCTCATCCGAGACACAAATTACGAGCAGTACTTC.

Concerning this clonotype: The conserved final phenylalanine or tryptophan is absent from the CDR3, which likely points to a read error. The DNA is omitted, as the CDR3 cannot be located on it reliably, and the CDR3 follows TCRdb's listing. The gene calls are TRBV2 and TRBJ2-1; the listed D gene, TRBD1, was not tested against the DNA. CDR1 SNHLY and CDR2 FYNNEI come from the germline V gene. The CDR3 spans 15 residues, counting both ends. The CDR3: CASSVGPGVYKEHFG.

As concerns this clonotype: No DNA is shown, since the ends of the CDR3 on it are uncertain; the CDR3 is the one TCRdb lists. The rearrangement uses TRBV7-2 and TRBJ2-3; the D call in the table, TRBD2, was not verified against the DNA. The CDR3 region is 14 residues in length, termini included. The germline V gene has CDR1 SGHTA and CDR2 FQGNSA. The CDR3 here is CASSLVAGGNVQFF.

As regards this clonotype: At one end the junction does not follow the germline gene, possibly because of a read error. The chain links TRBV5-1 to TRBJ1-1; D might be TRBD1 (6 bases). The CDR3 extends over 18 amino acids. The germline CDR1 and CDR2 sequences are SGHRS and YFSETQ. CDR3 in DNA: TGTGCCAGCAGTGTTAACAGAACAGGGACGTCGGGGAACACTGAAGCTTTCTTT. As protein: CASSVNRTGTSGNTEAFF.

Comments on this clonotype: The CDR3 carries no conserved terminal phenylalanine or tryptophan, so it likely arises from a read error. No DNA is shown, since the ends of the CDR3 on it are uncertain; the CDR3 is the one TCRdb lists. This chain connects TRBV9 to TRBJ1-6. The CDR3 numbers 12 amino acids, ends counted. CDR1 is SGDLS, CDR2 YYNGEE, per germline. CDR3 residues: CASSLGDAALND.

Notes on this clonotype: Relative to the germline gene, one junction end is altered; a read error may explain this. The chain combines TRBV7-2 with TRBJ1-2; D gene uncertain. From germline, CDR1 is SGHTA and CDR2 FQGNSA. The CDR3 spans 14 residues. The DNA of the CDR3 is TGTGCCAGCAGCTTAGCGGCGCTAGGCGAGAACTACCAGTTC. Its protein product is CASSLAALGENYQF.

This clonotype was detected ten times or more. The chain uses TRBV5-6 and TRBJ1-2; D gene uncertain. Trimming took off 2 bases at V and 4 bases at J, with 12 bases between the two ends. The CDR3 extends over 14 amino acids. Germline CDR1 is SGHDT and CDR2 is YYEEEE. CDR3 DNA: TGTGCCAGCAGCTTCGTTCGGGCTCTCTATGGCTACACCTTC. Protein: CASSFVRALYGYTF.

The chain has TRBV20-1 and TRBJ2-3; no clear D. Trimming took 2 bases from V and 3 from J, leaving 9 bases between them. Germline assignment: CDR1 DFQATT and CDR2 SNEGSKA (reference sequence). The CDR3 runs to 13 residues. The CDR3 spells CSARPVGTDTQYF. The CDR3 nucleotides are TGCAGTGCTAGACCAGTCGGTACAGATACGCAGTATTTT.

The chain is built from TRBV11-2 and TRBJ2-6; 7 positions agree with TRBD1. Trimming at V came to 5 bases and at J to 1 base, leaving 11 bases not matched to a gene. Germline V gives CDR1 SGHAT, CDR2 FQNNGV. The CDR3 has 18 residues. The CDR3 spells CASSVARGGASGANVLTF. The CDR3 nucleotides read TGTGCCAGCAGCGTAGCAAGAGGGGGCGCATCTGGGGCCAACGTCCTGACTTTC.

This clonotype was detected ten times or more. The chain is built from TRBV19 and TRBJ1-4; the D gene is possibly TRBD1 (5 bases). The V gene lost 2 bases and the J gene lost 8 bases, with 15 bases spanning the gap. Germline V gives CDR1 LNHDA, CDR2 SQIVND (reference sequence). The CDR3 sequence is 15 residues long. CDR3 nucleotide sequence: TGTGCCAGTAGTATAAGGAGGGGCGGTGGAGAAAAACTGTTTTTT. It is translated as CASSIRRGGGEKLFF.

Comments on this clonotype: One end of the junction is discordant with germline, which a read error may explain. DNA for the CDR3: TGTGCCAGCAGCTTAGTAGGACAGATAAACTATGGCGACTTCTTC. It translates to CASSLVGQINYGDFF. The rearrangement links TRBV2 to TRBJ1-2; perhaps TRBD1 as D (6 bases). The CDR3 covers 15 residues. The germline gives CDR1 SNHLY, CDR2 FYNNEI.

This clonotype was detected only a few times. This sequence joins TRBV7-3 and TRBJ2-5; 8 bases map to TRBD2. The germline CDR1 and CDR2 sequences are SGHTA and FQGTGA. The length of the CDR3 is 12 residues. J gave up 5 bases and V 5 bases, and 1 base lay outside the gene matches. This CDR3 is CASSPSGETQYF. DNA of the CDR3: TGTGCCAGCAGCCCTAGCGGGGAGACCCAGTACTTC.

In its sample, this clonotype was seen many times. The chain has TRBV30 and TRBJ1-1; D remains ambiguous. The CDR3 has 11 residues. Germline V lookup: CDR1 GTSNPN, CDR2 SVGIG (reference sequence). V lost 8 bases and J lost 5, with 12 bases in between. Here the CDR3 DNA reads TGTGCCATACTGCGAAGGACTGAAGCTTTCTTT. It translates to CAILRRTEAFF.

This clonotype appeared a single time. This rearrangement joins TRBV25-1 to TRBJ2-6, with 12 bases that match TRBD2. The germline V gene has CDR1 MGHDK and CDR2 SYGVNS. There are 18 residues in the CDR3. Losses at the gene ends were 6 bases for V and 0 bases for J; bases not matched to a gene: 6. The CDR3 region is CASSWGTSGYSGANVLTF. The CDR3, as DNA: TGTGCCAGCAGCTGGGGGACTAGCGGGTACTCTGGGGCCAACGTCCTGACTTTC.

This rearrangement joins TRBV7-9 to TRBJ2-5; D may be TRBD2 (6 bases). This CDR3 has 14 amino acids. Germline CDR1 SEHNR, CDR2 FQNEAQ (reference sequence). V was pared by 1 base and J by 7 bases, with 13 bases between. The CDR3 DNA sequence: TGTGCCAGCAGCTTAGGGGAGGAACGAGCGACCCAGTACTTC. Translated: CASSLGEERATQYF.

This clonotype occurred a few times. This rearrangement joins TRBV7-2 to TRBJ2-5, with D perhaps TRBD2 (6 bases). CDR1 SGHTA and CDR2 FQGNSA come from the germline V gene. Trimming removed 7 bases at V and 7 bases at J, with 19 bases between. The CDR3 is 14 residues long. The CDR3 nucleotides read TGTGCCAGCACCCCGGGCGGGGCGTGGGGGACCCAGTACTTC. Amino acids: CASTPGGAWGTQYF.

The chain has TRBV7-9 and TRBJ2-3; D may be TRBD2 (6 bases). CDR3 length: 15 amino acids. Germline V CDR1 and CDR2: SEHNR, FQNEAQ (reference sequence). V was trimmed by 4 bases and J by 5 bases, leaving 16 bases between them. In DNA form, the CDR3 reads TGTGCCAGCAGCTCGATTGAGACTAGTTTAGATACGCAGTATTTT. Translated, it gives CASSSIETSLDTQYF.

Regarding this clonotype: Germline is not matched at one junction end, which may reflect a read error. This chain joins TRBV7-8 and TRBJ2-3, with D possibly TRBD1 on 6 matching bases. CDR1 is SGHVS and CDR2 is FQNEAQ in the germline V gene. The CDR3 is made up of 13 amino acids. CDR3 sequence reads: CASSDRYTGTKYF. CDR3 nucleotides: TGTGCCAGCAGTGACAGGTACACAGGTACGAAGTATTTT.